This TCR beta chain was sequenced for a study of a mutant IDH1 vaccine in newly diagnosed glioma. As regards this clone: Its antigen is currently unknown. Mismatch with germline at one junction end may stem from a read error.

The CDR3 is 12 residues long. Germline CDR1 SGDLS, CDR2 YYNGEE. Time point specified: week 47, end of study. Each vaccine dose was 300 ug of mutant IDH1 20-mer peptide, with topical imiquimod. Sequencing used immunoSEQ multiplex PCR; TCRdb keeps in-frame clones, though not all of them. This repertoire shows around 84,000 clones, 81% found once; its top ten account for 5.2%. The material sequenced was PBMCs, taken from a glioma patient whose treatment included an IDH1 peptide vaccine. This chain connects TRBV9 to TRBJ2-7, with D perhaps given as TRBD1 or TRBD2 (6 bases each). This receptor was identified in a man aged 40-55 years with glioma. As DNA, the CDR3 is TGTGCCAGAGGGGGGCAGGTCCCCAAATCTGACTTC. It encodes CARGGQVPKSDF. Full variable domain (outside the CDR3, taken from reference TRBV9 and TRBJ2-7): DSGVTQTPKHLITATGQRVTLRCSPRSGDLSVYWYQQSLDQGLQFLIQYYNGEERAKGNILERFSAQQFPDLHSELNLSSLELGDSALYFCARGGQVPKSDFGPGTRLTVT.